This section outlines one T cell receptor (beta chain) sequence together with its context. Germline CDR1 SGHRS, CDR2 YFSETQ. V lost 1 base, J lost 5 bases, and 12 bases lay in between. The CDR3 consists of 14 residues. Via MiXCR, TCRdb re-called the RT-PCR reads, giving one row per CDR3 protein. The data hold almost 700,000 distinct CDR3 sequences, with about 14% observed a single time. The rearrangement joins TRBV5-1 to TRBJ2-5, with D perhaps matching TRBD1 (6 bases). This TCR came from a female donor in good health, serving as a healthy control. Material: memory CD4+ T cells from blood. The CDR3 DNA reads as TGCGCCAGCAGCTTGACAGGGCCCGGCGAGACCCAGTACTTC. This gives the protein CASSLTGPGETQYF. Filled out from reference TRBV5-1 and TRBJ2-5, the complete variable domain reads KAGVTQTPRYLIKTRGQQVTLSCSPISGHRSVSWYQQTPGQGLQFLFEYFSETQRNKGNFPGRFSGRQFSNSRSEMNVSTLELGDSALYLCASSLTGPGETQYFGPGTRLLVL.